Included here is one TCR beta chain sequence, with context. Its antigen is not known. Some clones are missing from TCRdb's copy, which holds only in-frame ones; the method was immunoSEQ multiplex PCR. The sample records 38,000 or so clones, 65% to 80% being singletons. Roughly 10^5 naive or memory CD4+ cells were cultured with CEF peptides for approximately eleven days. This entry belongs to a study of CD4 T cells in relation to SARS-CoV-2 and coronaviruses. V gave up 4 bases and J gave up 7 bases; unmatched junction bases: 7. Germline V gene sequence: CDR1 MNHEY, CDR2 SMNVEV (reference sequence). The CDR3 length is 14 residues.

The receptor was derived from an adult with COVID-19. The V call is TRBV27, the J call TRBJ2-1, with TRBD2 identical over 7 bases. The sequencing sample was made of memory CD4+ T cells from PBMCs, cultured in vitro. CDR3 in amino acids: CASSSVGGPNEQFF. In DNA form, the CDR3 reads TGTGCCAGCAGTTCTGTGGGAGGGCCGAATGAGCAGTTCTTC.